These T cell receptor beta chains were read from a single sample in a study of shared clonotypes between healthy human individuals. Produced via immunoSEQ multiplex PCR; TCRdb's table is partial and in-frame only. The sample lists roughly 1,000,000 clones, around 78% occurring once. The sequenced sample consisted of memory CD4+ T cells from PBMCs. Source of these receptors: a man between 18 and 35 years old in good health. Some clones in this sample may be carry-over from other donors' samples. The CDR3 runs from the conserved cysteine through the conserved F or W. The order of the fields is D gene, J gene, CDR3 length, V gene, clone size, CDR3 DNA, CDR3 protein. The D gene is left open where the match is weak. Size tells how often a clone was seen (once, few, many) or the class of an expanded clone, and some rows leave it out.

TRBD1	TRBJ1-4	15	TRBV11-2	many	TGTGCCAGCAGCCCGTCCGGGACAGGGGGAGAAAAACTGTTTTTT	CASSPSGTGGEKLFF
TRBD1	TRBJ1-2	14	TRBV27	-	TGTGCCAGCAGTTTCAGGGGGGAATTGTCTGGCTACACCTTC	CASSFRGELSGYTF
-	TRBJ2-1	12	TRBV30	-	TGTGCCTGGGCGCCCCGGCGCTATGAGCAGTTCTTC	CAWAPRRYEQFF
-	TRBJ1-4	14	TRBV5-6	-	TGTGCCAGCAGCATAAGACAGTCAAATGAAAAACTGTTTTTT	CASSIRQSNEKLFF
-	TRBJ1-2	14	TRBV4-2	once	TGTGCCAGCAGCCAAGAACCCGGAATGTATGGCTACACCTTC	CASSQEPGMYGYTF
TRBD2	TRBJ2-3	16	TRBV4-1	-	TGCGCCAGCAGGGCCCCCCTTAGCGGGAGAGGGGATACGCAGTATTTT	CASRAPLSGRGDTQYF
TRBD2	TRBJ2-7	18	TRBV28	-	TGTGCCAGCAGTTCCCGCGGGGGGGCCCGAGTCCCATCCTACGAGCAGTACTTC	CASSSRGGARVPSYEQYF
-	TRBJ2-7	15	TRBV19	-	TGTGCCAGTAGTACGATGCTTGGGTTTCCCTACGAGCAGTACTTC	CASSTMLGFPYEQYF
-	TRBJ2-3	13	TRBV4-2	-	TGTGCCAGCAGCCGGGGGGACCCAGATACGCAGTATTTT	CASSRGDPDTQYF
-	TRBJ2-5	12	TRBV19	-	TGTGCCAGTAGTATCATGGGGGAGACCCAGTACTTC	CASSIMGETQYF
TRBD1	TRBJ1-5	16	TRBV28	-	TGTGCCAGCAGTTCCCCCGGGACAGCGAACAATCAGCCCCAGCATTTT	CASSSPGTANNQPQHF
TRBD1	TRBJ2-3	15	TRBV5-1	-	TGCGCCAGCAGCCAAAGACAGGGTTCCACAGATACGCAGTATTTT	CASSQRQGSTDTQYF
-	TRBJ1-2	14	TRBV7-2	-	TGTGCCAGCAGCTTAGCCAGCCTAAACTATGGCTACACCTTC	CASSLASLNYGYTF
-	TRBJ2-7	13	TRBV11-3	-	TGTGCCAGCAGCTGGGGAGAGAAGGGCGAGCAGTACTTC	CASSWGEKGEQYF
-	TRBJ2-3	13	TRBV19	-	TGTGCCAGTAGTAGAGCTTGGGGAGATACGCAGTATTTT	CASSRAWGDTQYF
TRBD2	TRBJ2-2	15	TRBV7-2	-	TGTGCCAGCAGCTTTTCCGGGAGGGTGGTCGGGGAGCTGTTTTTT	CASSFSGRVVGELFF
TRBD2	TRBJ2-3	17	TRBV2	-	TGTGCCAGCAGTAGACCTCCCGGGACTAGCGGGACAGATACGCAGTATTTT	CASSRPPGTSGTDTQYF
-	TRBJ2-3	16	TRBV9	-	TGTGCCAGCAGCGTGGGACCAGCGGCAAGGGTAGATACGCAGTATTTT	CASSVGPAARVDTQYF
TRBD2	TRBJ2-1	15	TRBV11-3	few	TGTGCCAGCAGCTTTCGGGCTAGCGGGAGGTGTGAGCAGTTCTTC	CASSFRASGRCEQFF
TRBD1	TRBJ2-3	15	TRBV15	once	TGTGCCACCAGCACCTGGACAGGGGACGCAGATACGCAGTATTTT	CATSTWTGDADTQYF
-	TRBJ2-6	13	TRBV30	-	TGTGCCTGGAGTCTTGCTGGGGCCAACGTCCTGACTTTC	CAWSLAGANVLTF
-	TRBJ1-1	14	TRBV7-2	-	TGTGCCAGCAGCTTCGGGTGGGGGCGTGGTGAAGCTTTCTTT	CASSFGWGRGEAFF
-	TRBJ1-1	14	TRBV6-5	-	TGTGCCAGCAGTGTACAGGTATCCAAGACTGAAGCTTTCTTT	CASSVQVSKTEAFF
-	TRBJ1-4	14	TRBV5-1	-	TGCGCCAGCAGCCTCGACCGCTCTAATGAAAAACTGTTTTTT	CASSLDRSNEKLFF
-	TRBJ1-6	13	TRBV2	-	TGTGCCAGCAGTGGGACAGAATATTCACCCCTCCACTTT	CASSGTEYSPLHF
TRBD2	TRBJ2-5	15	TRBV4-1	few	TGCGCCAGCAGCCAGGCCGGGACTAGGTGGGAGACCCAGTACTTC	CASSQAGTRWETQYF
-	TRBJ2-1	16	TRBV4-2	-	TGTGCCAGCAGCCAGGCCGGGACCCGGGGTTACAATGAGCAGTTCTTC	CASSQAGTRGYNEQFF
-	TRBJ1-1	12	TRBV7-9	-	TGTGCCAGCAGCTTAGATCAGATTTTGGCTTTCTTT	CASSLDQILAFF
-	TRBJ1-4	12	TRBV6-6	-	TGTGCCAGCAGTTACCCCGACGATGGGCTGTTTTTT	CASSYPDDGLFF
TRBD1	TRBJ2-7	14	TRBV19	-	TGTGCCAGCAAGCCCGACAGGGCGACCTACGAGCAGTACTTC	CASKPDRATYEQYF
TRBD2	TRBJ2-1	15	TRBV5-1	-	TGCGCCAGCAGCTTGGTAGCGGGACCTAACAATGAGCAGTTCTTC	CASSLVAGPNNEQFF
-	TRBJ2-5	12	TRBV29-1	few	TGCCCTACACGGGAGTATCAAGAGACCCAGTACTTC	CPTREYQETQYF
-	TRBJ2-7	14	TRBV28	-	TGTGCCAGCAGTCTCGTCAAGGCCACCTACGAGCAGTACTTC	CASSLVKATYEQYF
TRBD1	TRBJ2-3	15	TRBV2	-	TGTGCCAGCAGCGACAGGGTGGGGAGCACAGATACGCAGTATTTT	CASSDRVGSTDTQYF
-	TRBJ2-7	14	TRBV18	-	TGTGCCAGCTCCCAAGGTCCGTTATATTACGAGCAGTACTTC	CASSQGPLYYEQYF
-	TRBJ1-5	13	TRBV18	few	TGTGCCAGCTCACCAACGAAAGATCAGCCCCAGCATTTT	CASSPTKDQPQHF
TRBD2	TRBJ2-4	16	TRBV28	few	TGTGCCAGCAGTCTACTCTCTAGCGGGACCAAAAACATTCAGTACTTC	CASSLLSSGTKNIQYF
-	TRBJ2-2	12	TRBV28	-	TGTGCCAGCAGTACCATCAGGGGGGAGCTGTTTTTT	CASSTIRGELFF
TRBD1	TRBJ2-2	16	TRBV5-5	-	TGTGCCAGCAGCTCTACGGGACAGGGGAGGACCGGGGAGCTGTTTTTT	CASSSTGQGRTGELFF
TRBD2	TRBJ2-7	15	TRBV4-2	-	TGTGCCAGCAGCCAATTGAGGGAGGGCCCCTACGAGCAGTACTTC	CASSQLREGPYEQYF
-	TRBJ2-5	15	TRBV5-6	few	TGTGCCAGCAGCTCCTCACAGGCATCTGGGGAGACCCAGTACTTC	CASSSSQASGETQYF
-	TRBJ2-2	15	TRBV10-3	-	TGTGCCACCAGCGAAGGAGTGGGGAACACCGGGGAGCTGTTTTTT	CATSEGVGNTGELFF
-	TRBJ1-1	15	TRBV7-9	-	TGTGCCAGCAGCTTGGATTCAGGTGAATCCACTGAAGCTTTCTTT	CASSLDSGESTEAFF
TRBD1	TRBJ1-1	19	TRBV28	-	TGTGCCAGCAGTTCCGCAGGGACAGGCGGTGAATGGTTATGGACTGAAGCTTTCTTT	CASSSAGTGGEWLWTEAFF
-	TRBJ2-7	14	TRBV27	-	TGTGCCAGCAGTCAACAATACCTCTCCTACGAGCAGTACTTC	CASSQQYLSYEQYF
TRBD1	TRBJ1-2	13	TRBV7-9	few	TGTGCCAGCAGCTTGGGACAGACCTATGGCTACACCTTC	CASSLGQTYGYTF
-	TRBJ1-1	15	TRBV14	few	TGTGCCAGCAGCCAATTTGGGCAGATGAACACTGAAGCTTTCTTT	CASSQFGQMNTEAFF
TRBD1	TRBJ2-5	13	TRBV10-3	-	TGTGCCATCAGGGACAGGGGGCGAGAGACCCAGTACTTC	CAIRDRGRETQYF
TRBD2	TRBJ2-5	15	TRBV7-2	-	TGTGCCAGCAGCTCGGAAGGGGCGGGGGGCGAGACCCAGTACTTC	CASSSEGAGGETQYF
TRBD2	TRBJ2-1	15	TRBV29-1	-	TGCAGCGTAGTAGGAGGGACTACCTCCTACAATGAGCAGTTCTTC	CSVVGGTTSYNEQFF